The clone carrying this TCR beta chain was seen a handful of times. Its antigen is still unknown. As the sequencing template, cDNA was produced by extracting RNA and reverse transcribing it. The repertoire was sequenced with immunoSEQ multiplex PCR; TCRdb's copy has only in-frame clones and lacks some. The sample yields more than 95,000 clones, less than 50% seen once. The data derive from a study of CD8+ T cells in alopecia areata. The study's findings and limits: Normal-skin resident alphabeta T cells also appear among scalp sample sequences.

The CDR3 is 17 residues long. Germline V gene data show CDR1 as MDHEN and CDR2 as SYDVKM. The V and J ends lost 4 bases and 5 bases respectively, with 21 bases between them. Researchers took lesional scalp punch biopsies and peripheral blood from people who were alopecia areata patients. Sequencing used CD4+ T cells sorted from blood. V gene TRBV28 combines with J gene TRBJ2-1; D gene unclear. The clonotype originates from a human donor with alopecia areata. CDR3 nucleotide sequence: TGTGCCAGCAGTTCCCTCGCCGGCCTACGCCTAAACAATGAGCAGTTCTTC. It specifies CASSSLAGLRLNNEQFF.